A selection of T cell receptor beta chains follows, all from one sample in a study of blood T cell repertoires in COVID-19. Some clones are missing from TCRdb's copy, which holds only in-frame ones; the method was immunoSEQ multiplex PCR. The sample contains a few hundred thousand clones, 80% to 90% of which appear only once. Sequenced input: peripheral blood. The receptors shown here come from a woman aged 40 to 50 who had recovered from COVID-19. CDR3s include the opening cysteine and the closing phenylalanine or tryptophan. D genes are given only for firm matches. Clone sizes are given selectively: once, few, many, or a class where the clone is expanded.

V	size	J	D	CDR3	DNA
TRBV19	NA	TRBJ1-2	NA	CASTYLAGGNYGYTF	TGTGCCAGTACCTATTTAGCGGGGGGGAACTATGGCTACACCTTC
TRBV20-1	NA	TRBJ2-5	NA	CSASPTKMQETQYF	TGCAGTGCTAGTCCGACTAAAATGCAAGAGACCCAGTACTTC
TRBV27	NA	TRBJ2-3	TRBD2	CASRTSGADTQYF	TGTGCCAGCAGGACTAGCGGTGCAGATACGCAGTATTTT
TRBV4-2	NA	TRBJ2-2	TRBD2	CASSRDILAGGPRELFF	TGTGCCAGCAGCCGAGACATCCTAGCGGGGGGGCCTAGGGAGCTGTTTTTT
TRBV6-5	few	TRBJ1-1	NA	CASSYAFRTGEAFF	TGTGCCAGCAGTTACGCCTTTAGGACGGGAGAAGCTTTCTTT
TRBV21-1	NA	TRBJ2-1	NA	CASSPERVSSYNEQFF	TGTGCCAGCAGCCCAGAGCGGGTAAGCTCCTACAATGAGCAGTTCTTC
TRBV24-1	NA	TRBJ1-2	NA	CATSDHGQNEYGYTF	TGTGCCACCAGTGATCACGGACAGAATGAATATGGCTACACCTTC
TRBV5-6	NA	TRBJ1-4	NA	CASSLDPTRGYEKLFF	TGTGCCAGCAGCCTAGATCCAACACGGGGGTATGAAAAACTGTTTTTT
TRBV3-1/TRBV3-2	NA	TRBJ2-1	TRBD2	CASSQGLAGVAGEQFF	TGTGCCAGCAGCCAAGGGCTAGCGGGAGTAGCGGGTGAGCAGTTCTTC
TRBV5-4	NA	TRBJ1-2	NA	CASSSYGWGGYGYTF	TGTGCCAGCAGCTCCTATGGTTGGGGAGGCTATGGCTACACCTTC
TRBV6-5	few	TRBJ1-1	NA	CASSSRLGLRAFF	TGTGCCAGCAGTTCCCGTCTTGGGCTGAGAGCTTTCTTT
TRBV5-6	NA	TRBJ1-4	TRBD1	CASSPIGQGEKLFF	TGTGCCAGCAGCCCAATTGGACAGGGGGAAAAACTGTTTTTT
TRBV9	NA	TRBJ2-1	NA	CASSVGTSVSHEQFF	TGTGCCAGCAGCGTTGGAACTAGTGTCTCCCATGAGCAGTTCTTC
TRBV29-1	NA	TRBJ1-2	NA	CSVDRGRGGYTF	TGCAGCGTTGATAGGGGCAGAGGAGGCTACACCTTC
TRBV28	NA	TRBJ2-1	NA	CASSLALNEQFF	TGTGCCAGCAGTTTAGCACTAAATGAGCAGTTCTTC
TRBV5-1	NA	TRBJ2-5	TRBD1	CASSSGQGQETQYF	TGCGCCAGCAGCTCCGGACAGGGACAAGAGACCCAGTACTTC
TRBV24-1	NA	TRBJ1-2	TRBD1	CATQPGTGGKGYTF	TGTGCCACCCAACCCGGGACAGGGGGCAAGGGCTACACCTTC
TRBV18	NA	TRBJ2-3	NA	CASSPDPGADTQYF	TGTGCCAGCTCACCCGATCCAGGGGCTGATACGCAGTATTTT
TRBV6-5	NA	TRBJ1-5	NA	CASRQGNWGNQPQHF	TGTGCCAGCAGACAGGGTAATTGGGGAAATCAGCCCCAGCATTTT
TRBV25-1	once	TRBJ1-6	TRBD1	CASSEYIGTDYNSPLHF	TGTGCCAGCAGTGAATATATCGGGACAGACTATAATTCACCCCTCCACTTT
TRBV27	few	TRBJ2-2	NA	CASSSGQGTGELFF	TGTGCCAGCAGTTCAGGGCAGGGCACCGGGGAGCTGTTTTTT
TRBV6-1	NA	TRBJ2-7	NA	CASSELRRAYEQYF	TGTGCCAGCAGTGAACTCCGGAGGGCCTACGAGCAGTACTTC
TRBV14	NA	TRBJ2-5	NA	CASSSRTVPETQYF	TGTGCCAGCAGCTCTCGGACAGTACCAGAGACCCAGTACTTC
TRBV18	NA	TRBJ1-1	NA	CASSLSGGMNTEAFF	TGTGCCAGCTCACTTTCCGGTGGTATGAACACTGAAGCTTTCTTT
TRBV5-4	NA	TRBJ1-1	NA	CASSTIRDQAFF	TGTGCCAGCAGCACTATTCGGGATCAAGCTTTCTTT
TRBV9	once	TRBJ2-1	TRBD1	CATTVGTGVGEQFF	TGTGCCACGACCGTTGGGACAGGGGTGGGTGAGCAGTTCTTC
TRBV18	NA	TRBJ1-1	NA	CASVRQERTEAFF	TGTGCCAGCGTCAGACAGGAGAGGACTGAAGCTTTCTTT
TRBV5-8	NA	TRBJ2-5	NA	CASSLVGLSKETQYF	TGTGCCAGCAGCTTGGTTGGACTGTCAAAAGAGACCCAGTACTTC
TRBV29-1	NA	TRBJ2-5	TRBD2	CSVAGTSGGAGETQYF	TGCAGCGTTGCTGGGACTAGCGGGGGGGCCGGGGAGACCCAGTACTTC
TRBV10-3	NA	TRBJ1-4	NA	CAISDGGGRSNEKLFF	TGTGCCATCAGTGATGGCGGGGGCCGGAGTAATGAAAAACTGTTTTTT
TRBV11-2	NA	TRBJ2-2	NA	CASSLQGEDTGELFF	TGTGCCAGCAGCTTACAAGGGGAAGACACCGGGGAGCTGTTTTTT
TRBV5-1	NA	TRBJ1-6	TRBD1	CASSDETGGNSPLHF	TGCGCCAGCAGCGACGAGACAGGGGGCAATTCACCCCTCCACTTT
TRBV6-5	NA	TRBJ2-7	NA	CASSFQNSPGLEQYF	TGTGCCAGCAGTTTCCAAAACTCACCGGGACTCGAGCAGTACTTC
TRBV6-7	once	TRBJ1-1	NA	CASSRPGQRNTEAFF	TGTGCCAGCAGTCGCCCTGGACAACGGAACACTGAAGCTTTCTTT
TRBV5-1	few	TRBJ1-6	NA	CASSSSDRKNSPLHF	TGCGCCAGCAGCTCATCAGACAGGAAAAATTCACCCCTCCACTTT
TRBV9	NA	TRBJ2-2	NA	CASSRGTGELFF	TGTGCCAGCAGCCGGGGCACCGGGGAGCTGTTTTTT
TRBV6-5	few	TRBJ1-6	NA	CASSYKGRGYSPLHF	TGTGCCAGCAGTTACAAGGGAAGGGGGTATTCACCCCTCCACTTT
TRBV5-1	NA	TRBJ1-3	NA	CASSLAVGAGGNTIYF	TGCGCCAGCAGCTTGGCCGTGGGGGCTGGTGGAAACACCATATATTTT
TRBV3-1/TRBV3-2	NA	TRBJ2-2	TRBD2	CASSQDVIGLALTGELFF	TGTGCCAGCAGCCAAGATGTGATTGGACTAGCGCTCACCGGGGAGCTGTTTTTT
TRBV19	NA	TRBJ1-4	NA	CASSILSNEKLFF	TGTGCCAGTAGTATCCTTTCTAATGAAAAACTGTTTTTT
TRBV5-4	NA	TRBJ2-7	NA	CASSLEAASYEQYF	TGTGCCAGCAGCTTGGAGGCGGCATCCTACGAGCAGTACTTC
TRBV27	NA	TRBJ2-1	NA	CASSLAGKQFF	TGTGCCAGCAGTTTAGCGGGGAAGCAGTTCTTC
TRBV4-1	NA	TRBJ2-2	TRBD2	CASSLRLAVVGELFF	TGCGCCAGCAGCCTCAGACTAGCGGTAGTCGGGGAGCTGTTTTTT
TRBV6-2/TRBV6-3	NA	TRBJ2-6	TRBD1	CASSKPGQRNVLTF	TGTGCCAGCAGTAAACCGGGACAGCGGAACGTCCTGACTTTC
TRBV9	NA	TRBJ2-1	NA	CASSVVPGSAYNEQFF	TGTGCCAGCAGCGTAGTTCCGGGGAGTGCCTACAATGAGCAGTTCTTC
TRBV12-3/TRBV12-4	once	TRBJ1-1	TRBD1	CASSSTGYEAFF	TGTGCCAGCAGCTCGACAGGGTATGAAGCTTTCTTT
TRBV11-3	NA	TRBJ2-3	NA	CASSRDVADTQYF	TGTGCCAGCAGCCGAGATGTGGCAGATACGCAGTATTTT
TRBV10-2	NA	TRBJ1-1	NA	CASSGRGAGDTEAFF	TGCGCCAGCAGTGGTCGGGGGGCAGGGGACACTGAAGCTTTCTTT
TRBV7-9	NA	TRBJ2-7	TRBD1	CASSATRGREQYF	TGTGCCAGCAGCGCAACCAGGGGGCGCGAGCAGTACTTC
TRBV7-8	NA	TRBJ2-5	NA	CASSLGSVPQETQYF	TGTGCCAGCAGCTTAGGGAGCGTGCCCCAAGAGACCCAGTACTTC
TRBV19	NA	TRBJ1-2	TRBD1	CASGDRGGISGYTF	TGTGCCAGTGGTGACAGGGGAGGTATCTCTGGCTACACCTTC
TRBV30	NA	TRBJ2-1	NA	CAWSELLAGEQFF	TGTGCCTGGAGTGAGCTCCTCGCGGGTGAGCAGTTCTTC
TRBV6-2/TRBV6-3	NA	TRBJ2-1	TRBD2	CASSYPKAGSRNNEQFF	TGTGCCAGCAGTTACCCAAAAGCGGGATCAAGAAACAATGAGCAGTTCTTC
TRBV5-1	NA	TRBJ2-3	NA	CASRGASATDTQYF	TGCGCCAGCAGGGGCGCTAGCGCTACAGATACGCAGTATTTT
TRBV6-2/TRBV6-3	NA	TRBJ2-1	NA	CASSAERGMAQFF	TGTGCCAGCAGTGCCGAACGGGGGATGGCGCAGTTCTTC